Listed below are T cell receptor beta chains from one sample, sequenced in a study. A single record per CDR3 protein comes from TCRdb applying MiXCR to the 5' RACE reads. This table has about 54,000 distinct CDR3 sequences, about a sixth appearing once. Specimen: naive CD4+ T cells sorted from blood. These receptors were obtained from a female donor with breast cancer. Each CDR3 is given with its conserved first and last residue. Each record gives: V gene, J gene, clone size, D gene, CDR3 protein, CDR3 DNA. A D gene is named only where the DNA matches it firmly. Clone size is stated in some rows and not others, as once, few, many or a class when expanded.

TRBV12-5,TRBJ2-3,many,-,CASGVAGPNTGNTQYF,TGTGCTAGTGGCGTCGCAGGGCCGAATACCGGAAATACGCAGTATTTT
TRBV3-1,TRBJ2-5,-,-,CASSQRVGETQYF,TGTGCCAGCAGCCAAAGGGTTGGAGAGACCCAGTACTTC
TRBV5-1,TRBJ2-1,-,TRBD2,CATREGVSYNEQFF,TGCGCCACGAGGGAGGGCGTAAGCTACAATGAGCAGTTCTTC
TRBV20-1,TRBJ2-1,many,-,CSAQGTNNEQFF,TGCAGTGCCCAAGGGACAAACAATGAGCAGTTCTTC
TRBV6-2/TRBV6-3,TRBJ2-1,many,-,CASSSLGSVGEQFF,TGTGCCAGCAGTTCTCTGGGGTCCGTGGGTGAGCAGTTCTTC
TRBV4-1,TRBJ1-3,-,-,CASSHIPDGGNNIYF,TGCGCCAGCAGCCACATTCCCGACGGAGGAAACAACATATATTTT
TRBV12-3/TRBV12-4,TRBJ1-5,-,-,CASSLGQSRGSNQPQHF,TGTGCCAGCAGCTTAGGCCAATCGAGGGGGTCCAATCAGCCCCAGCATTTT
TRBV7-9,TRBJ1-1,few,-,CASSLGLVGNTEAFF,TGTGCCAGCAGCTTGGGTCTTGTGGGGAACACTGAAGCTTTCTTT
TRBV20-1,TRBJ2-5,few,-,CSARVPEETQYF,TGCAGTGCTAGAGTACCGGAAGAGACCCAGTACTTC
TRBV7-2,TRBJ2-5,many,TRBD2,CASSFQGGETQYF,TGTGCCAGCAGTTTCCAGGGAGGGGAGACCCAGTACTTC
TRBV24-1,TRBJ1-2,many,TRBD1,CATGDRGGYGYTF,TGTGCCACAGGGGACAGGGGCGGCTATGGCTACACCTTC
TRBV4-1,TRBJ2-7,few,TRBD1,CASSQGGTGGYYEQYF,TGCGCCAGCAGCCAAGGAGGGACAGGGGGTTACTACGAGCAGTACTTC
TRBV7-6,TRBJ1-1,many,-,CASSLGSAGFPFF,TGTGCCAGCAGCTTAGGATCTGCCGGATTTCCTTTCTTT
TRBV7-9,TRBJ2-5,few,-,CASSLGTAGVRTQYF,TGTGCCAGCAGCTTGGGGACTGCCGGGGTTCGGACCCAGTACTTC
TRBV5-1,TRBJ2-1,-,-,CASSLGKTYNEQFF,TGCGCCAGCAGCTTGGGCAAAACCTACAATGAGCAGTTCTTC
TRBV6-1,TRBJ2-5,-,-,CASRDQAKETQYF,TGTGCCAGCAGGGACCAGGCTAAAGAGACCCAGTACTTC
TRBV4-1,TRBJ2-1,many,-,CASSRIRGNEQFF,TGCGCCAGCAGCCGAATTCGGGGCAATGAGCAGTTCTTC
TRBV4-1,TRBJ1-2,many,-,CASSPLLRTDHNYGYTF,TGCGCCAGCAGCCCCCTCCTTCGGACAGATCATAACTATGGCTACACCTTC
TRBV5-1,TRBJ1-1,many,-,CASSSSPRAGEAFF,TGCGCCAGCAGCTCCTCTCCCAGGGCGGGGGAAGCTTTCTTT
TRBV30,TRBJ2-3,-,-,CAWSEAPLTDTQYF,TGTGCCTGGAGTGAGGCCCCGCTCACAGATACGCAGTATTTT
TRBV5-1,TRBJ2-7,few,-,CASSLSDRRNYEQYF,TGCGCCAGCAGCTTGAGTGACAGGCGAAACTACGAGCAGTACTTC
TRBV5-1,TRBJ1-5,few,TRBD1,CASVHRDRGRQPQHF,TGCGCCAGCGTCCATCGGGACAGGGGACGTCAGCCCCAGCATTTT
TRBV5-1,TRBJ1-2,few,-,CASNLEPGQPYGYTF,TGCGCCAGCAACTTGGAGCCTGGACAGCCTTATGGCTACACCTTC
TRBV5-1,TRBJ2-7,many,TRBD1,CASSLGTGFSYEQYF,TGCGCCAGCAGCTTGGGGACAGGGTTCTCCTACGAGCAGTACTTC
TRBV20-1,TRBJ2-7,-,-,CSARIWEGVDEQYF,TGCAGTGCTAGAATCTGGGAGGGGGTAGACGAGCAGTACTTC
TRBV29-1,TRBJ2-1,many,-,CSVDSRIAYNEQFF,TGCAGCGTTGATAGTCGTATCGCCTACAATGAGCAGTTCTTC
TRBV7-2,TRBJ1-4,-,-,CASSLVGEKLFF,TGTGCCAGCAGCTTAGTAGGGGAAAAACTGTTTTTT
TRBV6-5,TRBJ2-5,many,TRBD1,CASSYRDRKETQYF,TGTGCCAGCAGTTACCGGGACAGGAAAGAGACCCAGTACTTC
TRBV27,TRBJ1-1,many,-,CASSQLQGRSTEAFF,TGTGCCAGCAGTCAACTACAGGGAAGGTCCACTGAAGCTTTCTTT
TRBV5-1,TRBJ2-7,many,-,CASSLEGPSYEQYF,TGCGCCAGCAGCCTCGAAGGGCCTTCCTACGAGCAGTACTTC
TRBV7-2,TRBJ1-1,-,TRBD1,CASSLDRVVGTEAFF,TGTGCCAGCAGCTTGGACAGGGTGGTCGGCACTGAAGCTTTCTTT
TRBV24-1,TRBJ1-2,-,TRBD1,CATSDYRGGYAF,TGTGCCACCAGTGATTACAGGGGGGGCTACGCCTTC
TRBV7-2,TRBJ2-7,many,TRBD1,CASSFGTGEYEQYF,TGTGCCAGCAGCTTCGGGACAGGGGAGTACGAGCAGTACTTC
TRBV20-1,TRBJ1-5,many,-,CSGSIIGQPQHF,TGCAGTGGGAGTATAATCGGTCAGCCCCAGCATTTT
TRBV12-3/TRBV12-4,TRBJ2-7,-,-,CASNYGGFSYEQYF,TGTGCCAGCAACTATGGGGGGTTCTCCTACGAGCAGTACTTC
TRBV27,TRBJ1-2,-,-,CASSLRGQPNYGYTF,TGTGCCAGCAGTTTAAGAGGCCAACCTAACTATGGCTACACCTTC
TRBV7-8,TRBJ2-3,few,-,CASSLSGAPPDTQYF,TGTGCCAGCAGCTTATCGGGAGCGCCACCAGATACGCAGTATTTT
TRBV12-3/TRBV12-4,TRBJ1-5,many,TRBD1,CASSPMTGGEGGNQPQHF,TGTGCCAGCAGCCCTATGACAGGGGGCGAGGGGGGCAATCAGCCCCAGCATTTT
TRBV28,TRBJ2-2,-,-,CASSLRQGKAGELFF,TGTGCCAGCAGTTTACGTCAGGGGAAGGCCGGGGAGCTGTTTTTT
TRBV5-1,TRBJ1-6,-,-,CASSLEDYNSPLHF,TGCGCCAGCAGCTTGGAAGACTATAATTCACCCCTCCACTTT
TRBV7-8,TRBJ2-1,many,-,CASSFRRESHEQFF,TGTGCCAGCAGCTTCCGTCGGGAGTCCCATGAGCAGTTCTTC
TRBV7-3,TRBJ2-5,many,-,CASSLTGARGQETQYF,TGTGCCAGCAGCTTAACCGGGGCCCGGGGCCAAGAGACCCAGTACTTC
TRBV5-1,TRBJ2-5,few,-,CASSLATFSVTQYF,TGCGCCAGCAGCTTGGCAACATTTTCGGTGACCCAGTACTTC
TRBV20-1,TRBJ2-7,many,-,CSAGVRALTDEQYF,TGCAGTGCTGGCGTGCGGGCTCTCACGGACGAGCAGTACTTC
TRBV6-2/TRBV6-3,TRBJ1-2,many,-,CASSYRRSHGYTF,TGTGCCAGCAGTTACCGGCGCAGTCACGGCTACACCTTC
TRBV4-1,TRBJ2-6,-,-,CASSQGRSLSNVLTF,TGCGCCAGCAGCCAAGGCCGATCCCTCTCGAACGTCCTGACTTTC
TRBV20-1,TRBJ2-7,few,-,CSASSGGRFYEQYF,TGCAGTGCTAGTAGTGGTGGCCGATTCTACGAGCAGTACTTC
TRBV4-3,TRBJ2-1,few,-,CASSLMLSSYNEQFF,TGCGCCAGCAGCCTCATGCTCAGCTCCTACAATGAGCAGTTCTTC
TRBV7-2,TRBJ1-1,-,TRBD1,CASSRDSREAFF,TGTGCCAGCAGCCGGGACAGCCGTGAAGCTTTCTTT
TRBV5-1,TRBJ1-1,many,-,CASSLPNTEAFF,TGCGCCAGCAGCTTGCCGAACACTGAAGCTTTCTTT
TRBV20-1,TRBJ1-1,many,-,CSAVTGNWAFF,TGCAGTGCGGTTACAGGGAATTGGGCTTTCTTT
TRBV6-6,TRBJ2-3,few,-,CASSQTVSTDTQYF,TGTGCCAGCAGCCAGACAGTAAGCACAGATACGCAGTATTTT
TRBV2,TRBJ1-6,-,-,CASKGSGNNSPLHF,TGTGCCAGCAAGGGGTCAGGGAATAATTCACCCCTCCACTTT